One sample yielded the 6 T cell receptor beta chains listed below, sequenced in a study of memory CD4+ T cells and cytomegalovirus serostatus. Single viable CD3+CD4+CD8-CD45RO+ cells were sorted as the memory CD4+ T cells. Assay used: immunoSEQ multiplex PCR; TCRdb lists only in-frame clones, some missing. The sample shows about 100,000 clones, about four fifths of them seen only once. Sequenced sample: memory CD4+ T cells from blood. These receptors originate from an adult in good health and CMV-seropositive.

The V gene is TRBV18, the J gene TRBJ1-3; the D gene is possibly TRBD1 (6 bases). V lost 1 base, J lost 8 bases, and 6 bases lay in between. CDR3 size: 12 residues. CDR1 and CDR2 (germline): KGHSH, LQKENI. The CDR3 sequence is CASSPQGDTIYF. As DNA, the CDR3 is TGTGCCAGCTCACCACAGGGGGACACCATATATTTT.

V is TRBV6-1 and J is TRBJ2-5; no firm D call. The CDR3 is made up of 14 amino acids. Germline V lookup: CDR1 MNHNS, CDR2 SASEGT. With 5 bases removed from V and 5 bases from J, the gap between germline ends came to 15 bases. The CDR3 region is CASSPNRARETQYF. CDR3 sequence (DNA): TGTGCCAGCAGTCCCAATAGGGCGAGGGAGACCCAGTACTTC.

This chain links TRBV5-1 with TRBJ2-1; possibly TRBD2 for D (5 bases). The germline CDR1 and CDR2 sequences are SGHRS and YFSETQ. V gave up 0 bases and J gave up 10 bases, with 14 bases separating them. CDR3 length: 14 amino acids. CDR3 protein: CASSLVGGQSEQFF. The DNA for the CDR3 is TGCGCCAGCAGCTTGGTCGGAGGTCAATCAGAGCAGTTCTTC.

The gene calls are TRBV27 and TRBJ2-3; D gene ambiguous. V lost 3 bases to trimming and J lost 6 bases, with 13 bases between them. The CDR3 runs to 14 residues. Germline loops: CDR1 MNHEY, CDR2 SMNVEV (reference sequence). The CDR3 region is CASSFSGPPDTQYF. The CDR3 nucleotides read TGTGCCAGCAGTTTCTCCGGGCCGCCTGATACGCAGTATTTT.

The V and J genes are TRBV7-3 and TRBJ1-1, with D unresolved. CDR1 and CDR2 (germline): SGHTA, FQGTGA. Trimming took off 6 bases at V and 9 bases at J, with 17 bases between the two ends. This CDR3 is 13 amino acids long. CDR3 region: CASRKEPGGQAFF. DNA for the CDR3: TGTGCCAGCAGGAAGGAGCCAGGCGGGCAAGCTTTCTTT.

The rearrangement joins TRBV5-1 to TRBJ2-1, with TRBD1 identical over 10 bases. The CDR3 totals 15 residues. Germline loops: CDR1 SGHRS, CDR2 YFSETQ. V lost 6 bases and J lost 4; bases outside the gene matches: 7. CDR3 in DNA: TGCGCCAGCACCCCTGGGACAGGGGAATACAATGAGCAGTTCTTC. Encoded protein: CASTPGTGEYNEQFF. The full variable domain, completed using reference TRBV5-1 and TRBJ2-1, is KAGVTQTPRYLIKTRGQQVTLSCSPISGHRSVSWYQQTPGQGLQFLFEYFSETQRNKGNFPGRFSGRQFSNSRSEMNVSTLELGDSALYLCASTPGTGEYNEQFFGPGTRLTVL.